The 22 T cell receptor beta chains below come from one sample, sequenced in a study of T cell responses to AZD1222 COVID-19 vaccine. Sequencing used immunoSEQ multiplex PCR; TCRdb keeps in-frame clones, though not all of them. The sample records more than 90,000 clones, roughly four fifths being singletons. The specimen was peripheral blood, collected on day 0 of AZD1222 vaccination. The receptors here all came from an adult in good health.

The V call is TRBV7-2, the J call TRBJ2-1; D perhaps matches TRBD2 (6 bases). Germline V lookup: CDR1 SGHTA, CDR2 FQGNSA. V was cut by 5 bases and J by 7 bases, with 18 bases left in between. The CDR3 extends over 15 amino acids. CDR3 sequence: CASSPGGTSGNEQFF. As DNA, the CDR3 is TGTGCCAGCAGCCCAGGCGGGACCTCTGGGAATGAGCAGTTCTTC.

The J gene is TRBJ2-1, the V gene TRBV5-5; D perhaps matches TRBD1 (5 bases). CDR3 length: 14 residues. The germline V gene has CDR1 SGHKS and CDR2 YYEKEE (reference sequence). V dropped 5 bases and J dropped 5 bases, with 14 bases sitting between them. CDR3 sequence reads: CASSKGRADNEQFF. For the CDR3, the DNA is TGTGCCAGCAGTAAGGGCAGGGCGGACAATGAGCAGTTCTTC. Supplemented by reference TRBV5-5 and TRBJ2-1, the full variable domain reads DAGVTQSPTHLIKTRGQQVTLRCSPISGHKSVSWYQQVLGQGPQFIFQYYEKEERGRGNFPDRFSARQFPNYSSELNVNALLLGDSALYLCASSKGRADNEQFFGPGTRLTVL.

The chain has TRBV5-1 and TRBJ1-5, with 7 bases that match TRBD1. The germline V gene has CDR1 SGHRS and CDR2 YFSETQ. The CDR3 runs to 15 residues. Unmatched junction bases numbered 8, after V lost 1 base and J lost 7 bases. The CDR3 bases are TGCGCCAGCAGCTTGCAGGGGGGACGGGAACAGCCCCAGCATTTT. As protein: CASSLQGGREQPQHF.

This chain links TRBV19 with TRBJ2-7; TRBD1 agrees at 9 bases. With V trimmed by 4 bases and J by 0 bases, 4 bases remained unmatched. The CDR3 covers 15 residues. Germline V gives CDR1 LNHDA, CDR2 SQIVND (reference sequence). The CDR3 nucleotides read TGTGCCAGTAGTACCCAGACAGGGGGCTCCTACGAGCAGTACTTC. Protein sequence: CASSTQTGGSYEQYF.

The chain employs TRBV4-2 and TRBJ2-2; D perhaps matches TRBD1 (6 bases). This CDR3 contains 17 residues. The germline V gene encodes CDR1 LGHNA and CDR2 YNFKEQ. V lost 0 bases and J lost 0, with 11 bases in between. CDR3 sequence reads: CASSQDRNRANTGELFF. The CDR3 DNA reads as TGTGCCAGCAGCCAAGATAGAAACAGGGCGAACACCGGGGAGCTGTTTTTT.

The CDR3 reads CASSYSRGGWSYNEQFF. CDR3 in DNA: TGTGCCAGCAGTTACTCGAGAGGGGGTTGGTCCTACAATGAGCAGTTCTTC. The chain recombines TRBV6-2 or TRBV6-3 with TRBJ2-1, with TRBD1 as a possible D gene (6 bases). Germline V CDR1 and CDR2: MNHEY, SVGEGT. Trimming took off 0 bases at V and 1 base at J, with 13 bases between the two ends. The CDR3 has 17 residues.

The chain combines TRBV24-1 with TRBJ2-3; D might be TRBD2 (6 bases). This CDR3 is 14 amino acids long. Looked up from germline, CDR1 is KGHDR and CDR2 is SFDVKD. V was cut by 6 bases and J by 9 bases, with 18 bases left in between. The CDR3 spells CATSPPVGGGTQYF. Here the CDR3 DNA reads TGTGCCACCAGTCCCCCGGTCGGGGGAGGCACGCAGTATTTT.

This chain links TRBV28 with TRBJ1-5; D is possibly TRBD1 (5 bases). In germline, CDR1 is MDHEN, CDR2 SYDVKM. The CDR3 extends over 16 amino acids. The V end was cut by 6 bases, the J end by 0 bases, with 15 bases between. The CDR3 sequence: CASRLPGPYSNQPQHF. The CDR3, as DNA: TGTGCCAGCAGACTGCCGGGACCCTATAGCAATCAGCCCCAGCATTTT.

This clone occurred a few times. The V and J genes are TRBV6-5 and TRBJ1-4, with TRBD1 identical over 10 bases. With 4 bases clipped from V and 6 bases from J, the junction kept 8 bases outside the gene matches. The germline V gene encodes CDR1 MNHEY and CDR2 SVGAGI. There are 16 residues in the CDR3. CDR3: CASSSRQGARDEKLFF. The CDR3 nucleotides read TGTGCCAGCAGTTCGAGACAGGGGGCGCGGGATGAAAAACTGTTTTTT.

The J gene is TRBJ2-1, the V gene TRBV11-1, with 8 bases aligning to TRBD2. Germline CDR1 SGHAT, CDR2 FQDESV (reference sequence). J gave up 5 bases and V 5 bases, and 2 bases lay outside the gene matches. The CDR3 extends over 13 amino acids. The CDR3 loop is CASSVSGNNEQFF. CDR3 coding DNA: TGTGCCAGCAGCGTTAGCGGGAACAATGAGCAGTTCTTC.

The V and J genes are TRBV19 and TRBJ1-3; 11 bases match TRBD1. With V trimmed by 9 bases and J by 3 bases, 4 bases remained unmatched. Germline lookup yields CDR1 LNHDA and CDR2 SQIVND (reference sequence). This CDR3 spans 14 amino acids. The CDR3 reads CASVDRGLGNTIYF. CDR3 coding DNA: TGTGCCAGCGTGGACAGGGGGCTTGGAAACACCATATATTTT.

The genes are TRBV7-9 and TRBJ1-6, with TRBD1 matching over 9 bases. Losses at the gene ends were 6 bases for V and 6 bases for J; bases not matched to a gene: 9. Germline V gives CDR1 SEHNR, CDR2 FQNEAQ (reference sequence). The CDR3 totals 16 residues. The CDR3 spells CASSSGTGLTNSPLHF. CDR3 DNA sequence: TGTGCCAGCAGTTCCGGGACAGGGCTGACTAATTCACCCCTCCACTTT.

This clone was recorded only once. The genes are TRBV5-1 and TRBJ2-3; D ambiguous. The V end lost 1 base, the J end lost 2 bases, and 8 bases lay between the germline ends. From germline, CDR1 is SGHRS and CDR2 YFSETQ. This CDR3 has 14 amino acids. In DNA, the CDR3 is TGCGCCAGCAGCTTGTTTGGGAACACAGATACGCAGTATTTT. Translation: CASSLFGNTDTQYF.

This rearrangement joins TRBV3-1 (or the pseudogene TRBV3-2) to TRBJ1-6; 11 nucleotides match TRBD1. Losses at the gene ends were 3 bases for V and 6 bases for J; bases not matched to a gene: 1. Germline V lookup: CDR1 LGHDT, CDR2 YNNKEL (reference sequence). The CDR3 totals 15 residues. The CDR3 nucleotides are TGTGCCAGCAGCCAGGGGACAGGGGGTAATTCACCCCTCCACTTT. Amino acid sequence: CASSQGTGGNSPLHF.

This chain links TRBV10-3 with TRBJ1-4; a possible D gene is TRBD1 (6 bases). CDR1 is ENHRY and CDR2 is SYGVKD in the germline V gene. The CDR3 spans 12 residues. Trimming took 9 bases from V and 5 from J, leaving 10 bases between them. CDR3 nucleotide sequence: TGTGCCATACGGGACACCAATGAAAAACTGTTTTTT. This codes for CAIRDTNEKLFF.

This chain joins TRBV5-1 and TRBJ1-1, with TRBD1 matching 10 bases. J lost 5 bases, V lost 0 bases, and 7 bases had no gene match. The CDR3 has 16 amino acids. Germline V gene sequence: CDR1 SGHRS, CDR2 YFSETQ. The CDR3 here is CASSLGQGALGTEAFF. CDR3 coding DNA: TGCGCCAGCAGCTTGGGACAGGGGGCCCTTGGAACTGAAGCTTTCTTT.

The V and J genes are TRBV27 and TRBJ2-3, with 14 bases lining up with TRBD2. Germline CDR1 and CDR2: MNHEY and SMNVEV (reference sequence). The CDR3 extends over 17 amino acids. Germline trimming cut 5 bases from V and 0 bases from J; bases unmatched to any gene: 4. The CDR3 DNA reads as TGTGCCAGCAGTCGGACTAGCGGGGGGACTAGCACAGATACGCAGTATTTT. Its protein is CASSRTSGGTSTDTQYF.

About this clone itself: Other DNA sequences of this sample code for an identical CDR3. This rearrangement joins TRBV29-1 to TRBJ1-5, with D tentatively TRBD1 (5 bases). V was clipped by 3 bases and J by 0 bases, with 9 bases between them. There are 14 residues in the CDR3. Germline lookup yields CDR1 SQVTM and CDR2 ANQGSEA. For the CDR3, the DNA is TGCAGCGTTGAGGGGACTGATAGCAATCAGCCCCAGCATTTT. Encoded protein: CSVEGTDSNQPQHF.

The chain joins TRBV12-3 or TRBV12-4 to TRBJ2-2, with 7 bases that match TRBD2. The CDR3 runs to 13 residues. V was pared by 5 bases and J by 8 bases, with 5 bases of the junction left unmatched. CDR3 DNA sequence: TGTGCCAGCAGTCTACTAGCGTTTGGGGAGCTGTTTTTT. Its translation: CASSLLAFGELFF.

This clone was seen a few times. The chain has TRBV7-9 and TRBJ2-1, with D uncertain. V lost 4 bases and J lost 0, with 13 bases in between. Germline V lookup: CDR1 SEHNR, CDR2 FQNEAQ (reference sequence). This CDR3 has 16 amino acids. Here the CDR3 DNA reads TGTGCCAGCAGCTCCGGACCTATGAGCTCCTACAATGAGCAGTTCTTC. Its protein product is CASSSGPMSSYNEQFF.

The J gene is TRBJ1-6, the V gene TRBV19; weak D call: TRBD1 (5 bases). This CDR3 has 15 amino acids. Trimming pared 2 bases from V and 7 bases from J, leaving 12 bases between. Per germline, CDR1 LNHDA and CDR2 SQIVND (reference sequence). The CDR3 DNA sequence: TGTGCCAGTAGTATATCTAGACGACAGAATTCACCCCTCCACTTT. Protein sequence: CASSISRRQNSPLHF.

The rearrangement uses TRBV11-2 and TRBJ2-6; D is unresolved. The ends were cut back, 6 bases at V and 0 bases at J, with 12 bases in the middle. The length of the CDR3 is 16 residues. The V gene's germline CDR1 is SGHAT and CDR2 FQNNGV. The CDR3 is CASRRLYASGANVLTF. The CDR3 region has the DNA TGTGCCAGCAGGAGGTTGTACGCCTCTGGGGCCAACGTCCTGACTTTC.